The entry below describes one T cell receptor beta chain. This clonotype has more than one count but fewer than ten. The specificity of this receptor is unknown. Per-nucleotide qualities are absent, and no much larger clonotype sits a single base away. The record originates from a study of T-cell reconstitution after alpha-beta-depleted transplantation in children listed by TCRdb under 2016. About the study as a whole: Using TCR repertoire profiling, the study followed T-cell immune reconstitution in a quantitative way in children after TCRalphabeta/CD19-depleted allogeneic hematopoietic cell transplantation.

From the cysteine up to the phenylalanine, the CDR3 has a length of 15 residues. Only CDR3 DNA is held: 45 bases, read in frame from base 1. V loses 5 bases, J loses 4 bases, and the germline ends lie 12 bases apart. CDR1 and CDR2, looked up from the germline V gene (reference sequence), are LNHDA and SQIVND. The library relied on PCR. The data were produced on an Illumina HiSeq 2500. TCR library preparation used molecular barcoding, with unique molecular identifiers applied to normalize quantification of the TCRbeta repertoire. TCRdb cleaned the public reads at Q25 with fastp, built clones with MiXCR and kept in-frame beta chains. Here each entry gathers all rows of one CDR3 protein and keeps the most common genes and DNA. Counted in this sample were 640,000 or so distinct CDR3 sequences; approximately 15% of them appeared once. The biggest ten clones account for approximately 1.1% of the sample.

The chain joins TRBV19 to TRBJ1-6, with a weak D call of TRBD1 (5 bases match). The TCR comes from a human donor who donated a stem cell graft to a child with acute myeloid leukemia. Sequenced here: PBMCs from the stem cell graft donor, sampled from the stem cell graft. The CDR3 protein sequence reads: CASSDTGRYNSPLHF. The DNA reads as follows: TGTGCCAGTAGTGATACGGGACGGTATAATTCACCCCTCCACTTT.